Described below is a single TCR beta chain sequence and its context. V gave up 0 bases and J gave up 4 bases; unmatched junction bases: 12. Germline CDR1 and CDR2: SQVTM and ANQGSEA. The CDR3 is 17 residues long. Measured with immunoSEQ multiplex PCR; TCRdb has only the in-frame clones, and not every one. The sample has 200,000 to 250,000 clones, just under 85% seen once; the top ten hold approximately 1.2%. The data were obtained in a study of blood T cell repertoires in COVID-19. Overall study context: T cells, B-cell-depleted T cells, or PBMCs supplied cDNA or gDNA.

The chain joins TRBV29-1 to TRBJ2-3; the match to TRBD1 covers 8 bases. The sample taken for sequencing was PBMCs or T cells enriched from blood (not recorded which). The TCR comes from a woman in her 40s with acute COVID-19. The CDR3 reads CSVEDHYIRGRPDTQYF. CDR3 DNA: TGCAGCGTTGAAGATCATTATATCAGGGGGCGACCAGATACGCAGTATTTT.